Listed below are T cell receptor beta chains from one sample, sequenced in a study of vaccination effects on CD4 cells after COVID-19. Profiling relied on immunoSEQ multiplex PCR, and the TCRdb table lists in-frame clones only, not all of them. The sample contains roughly 59,000 clones, around 82% of which appear only once. Their antigen targets remain unknown. Sequencing used CD4+ T cells from PBMCs cultured with HCoV-OC43 spike peptides, obtained after COVID-19 vaccination. All receptors derive from a human donor who received a COVID-19 vaccine. CDR3s include the opening cysteine and the closing phenylalanine or tryptophan. D genes are given only for firm matches. Rows give clone size only sometimes, using once, few, many, or a class for an expanded clone.

abundance	v_gene	d_gene	j_gene	len	CDR3nt	CDR3aa
few	TRBV10-1	NA	TRBJ2-1	12	TGCGCCAGCAGTGAGGGGGATAGGGAGCAGTTCTTC	CASSEGDREQFF
NA	TRBV7-9	NA	TRBJ2-5	13	TGTGCCAGCAAAATGGCAGGAAAAGAGACCCAGTACTTC	CASKMAGKETQYF
NA	TRBV6-1	NA	TRBJ1-2	14	TGTGCCAGCAGTGAAGTGGGGGGCGACTATGGCTACACCTTC	CASSEVGGDYGYTF
NA	TRBV9	NA	TRBJ2-1	14	TGTGCCAGCAGCGTAGATAGTGGCTACAATGAGCAGTTCTTC	CASSVDSGYNEQFF
NA	TRBV15	NA	TRBJ2-4	14	TGTGCCACCAGAGAGGAGGGGGCCAAAAACATTCAGTACTTC	CATREEGAKNIQYF
NA	TRBV18	TRBD2	TRBJ2-5	16	TGTGCCAGCTCACCTACAGCGGGGGGTCCTCAAGAGACCCAGTACTTC	CASSPTAGGPQETQYF
NA	TRBV29-1	NA	TRBJ2-2	14	TGCAGCGTTGGAGGCAGGGAGTACACCGGGGAGCTGTTTTTT	CSVGGREYTGELFF
once	TRBV29-1	TRBD1	TRBJ2-1	13	TGCAGCGCCGGGACAGTACTCTACAATGAGCAGTTCTTC	CSAGTVLYNEQFF
NA	TRBV4-2	NA	TRBJ2-5	18	TGTGCCAGCAGCCCAGACAGGGAATCGGGGGGTAATGGAGAGACCCAGTACTTC	CASSPDRESGGNGETQYF
few	TRBV5-1	TRBD1	TRBJ1-2	15	TGCGCCAGCAGCTCATCCGGGACAGGGGGTTTTGGCTACACCTTC	CASSSSGTGGFGYTF
NA	TRBV7-3	NA	TRBJ2-6	15	TGTGCCAGCAGCCAATCAGGGGCTGGGGCCAACGTCCTGACTTTC	CASSQSGAGANVLTF
NA	TRBV7-9	TRBD1	TRBJ2-1	17	TGTGCCAGCAGCCTCCTATTTCTCGGACAGGGTCTCCATGAGCAGTTCTTC	CASSLLFLGQGLHEQFF
once	TRBV11-1	NA	TRBJ1-2	14	TGTGCCAGCAGCCCACGGATAGTCTCCTATGGCTACACCTTC	CASSPRIVSYGYTF
NA	TRBV29-1	NA	TRBJ1-2	12	TGCAGCGTTGAAGCCGCTAACTATGGCTACACCTTC	CSVEAANYGYTF
NA	TRBV6-5	NA	TRBJ1-2	15	TGTGCCAGCAGTTACTCAATAACAGGGACCTATGGCTACACCTTC	CASSYSITGTYGYTF
NA	TRBV6-6	NA	TRBJ1-1	17	TGTGCCAGCAGTCCATCTCTTCAGGCCATTGGGGGTAGGGAAGCTTTCTTT	CASSPSLQAIGGREAFF
NA	TRBV3-1/TRBV3-2	NA	TRBJ1-6	14	TGTGCCAGCAGCCAAGGGACGGGGAATTCACCCCTCCACTTT	CASSQGTGNSPLHF
NA	TRBV18	NA	TRBJ2-5	14	TGTGCCAGCTCACCAGAAGGCAGGCAAGAGACCCAGTACTTC	CASSPEGRQETQYF